The 3 T cell receptor beta chains given below trace back to one sample, sequenced in a study of T cells in localized non-small cell lung cancer. Here immunoSEQ multiplex PCR was the method, and the copy in TCRdb shows in-frame clones only, minus some. Here the sample spans about 33,000 clones, around 90% being singletons. The source was peripheral blood mononuclear cells, collected before any cancer treatment. Receptor source: a man aged 35 to 69 with stage III lung adenocarcinoma.

The chain combines TRBV14 with TRBJ2-7; no clear D. Trimming pared 1 base from V and 4 bases from J, leaving 2 bases between. Looked up from germline, CDR1 is SGHDN and CDR2 is FVKESK. CDR3 length: 11 residues. CDR3 sequence reads: CASSQGYEQYF. CDR3 in DNA: TGTGCCAGCAGCCAAGGTTACGAGCAGTACTTC.

J is TRBJ1-2 and V is TRBV19; perhaps TRBD1 as D (6 bases). CDR3 length equals 14 residues. Germline lookup yields CDR1 LNHDA and CDR2 SQIVND (reference sequence). Deletions cut 7 bases from V and 8 bases from J, with 20 bases between. CDR3 DNA sequence: TGTGCCAGTAAGGGAGATCGGGGGCTTGGCGGCTACACCTTC. Residues: CASKGDRGLGGYTF.

V usage is TRBV30 and J usage is TRBJ1-1, with TRBD1 identical over 7 bases. The CDR3 runs to 13 residues. V was clipped by 2 bases and J by 5 bases; unmatched bases: 5. Germline lookup yields CDR1 GTSNPN and CDR2 SVGIG (reference sequence). In DNA, the CDR3 is TGTGCCTGGAGTTTGCAGGGGGGGACTGAAGCTTTCTTT. This sequence encodes CAWSLQGGTEAFF.